The 20 T cell receptor beta chains presented below share a single source sample, sequenced in a study of human thymus T cells. Produced via immunoSEQ multiplex PCR; TCRdb's table is partial and in-frame only. The table lists tens of thousands of clones, over 85% of them singletons. The sample consisted of blood. All receptors derive from a boy in the first two years of life with a congenital heart defect but otherwise immunologically healthy.

The chain joins TRBV7-2 to TRBJ2-2; TRBD2 agrees at 9 bases. V was clipped by 5 bases and J by 4 bases; unmatched bases: 8. CDR1 and CDR2 from the germline V gene are SGHTA and FQGNSA. The CDR3 length is 16 residues. The CDR3 spells CASSPFAGGPTGELFF. As DNA, the CDR3 is TGTGCCAGCAGCCCCTTCGCGGGGGGGCCCACCGGGGAGCTGTTTTTT. Using reference TRBV7-2 and TRBJ2-2 for the parts outside the CDR3, the full variable domain is GAGVSQSPSNKVTEKGKDVELRCDPISGHTALYWYRQSLGQGLEFLIYFQGNSAPDKSGLPSDRFSAERTGGSVSTLTIQRTQQEDSAVYLCASSPFAGGPTGELFFGEGSRLTVL.

The J gene is TRBJ2-7, the V gene TRBV5-1, with D maybe TRBD1 (6 bases). This CDR3 spans 15 amino acids. V was shortened by 4 bases and J by 6 bases, with 20 bases between the two germline ends. Germline lookup yields CDR1 SGHRS and CDR2 YFSETQ. The CDR3 is CASSVDGTTYGEQYF. In nucleotides, the CDR3 is TGCGCCAGCAGCGTGGACGGGACAACATATGGCGAGCAGTACTTC.

This chain connects TRBV6-1 to TRBJ2-7, with D perhaps matching TRBD2 (6 bases). Trimming shortened V by 11 bases and J by 3 bases, and 23 bases separated the two germline ends. Germline V gives CDR1 MNHNS, CDR2 SASEGT. The CDR3 consists of 15 residues. The DNA for the CDR3 is TGTGCCGGTTCGCGAGACGGGCGGGGACTCTACGAGCAGTACTTC. It yields the protein CAGSRDGRGLYEQYF.

The rearrangement uses TRBV12-5 and TRBJ2-2; D remains ambiguous. The CDR3 covers 17 residues. Trimming shortened V by 5 bases and J by 1 base, and 17 bases separated the two germline ends. Germline loops: CDR1 LGHNT, CDR2 FRNRAP. This CDR3 is CASGRWQKVKNTGELFF. The DNA of the CDR3 is TGTGCTAGTGGTCGGTGGCAGAAGGTGAAGAACACCGGGGAGCTGTTTTTT.

CDR3 sequence (DNA): TGTGCCAGCAGCCTTGCTGGACAGGGAGTTTTCACAGATACGCAGTATTTT. Its translation: CASSLAGQGVFTDTQYF. The chain carries TRBV5-6 and TRBJ2-3; 8 bases agree with TRBD1. Germline loops: CDR1 SGHDT, CDR2 YYEEEE. CDR3 size: 17 residues. J was trimmed by 2 bases and V by 4 bases; bases with no gene match: 12.

The CDR3 protein is CASSEFGGAYNEQFF. In DNA, the CDR3 is TGTGCCAGCAGTGAATTCGGGGGAGCCTACAATGAGCAGTTCTTC. The chain employs TRBV25-1 and TRBJ2-1; the D gene is possibly TRBD2 (6 bases). This CDR3 is built from 15 residues. Trimming shortened V by 1 base and J by 2 bases, and 9 bases separated the two germline ends. Germline V lookup: CDR1 MGHDK, CDR2 SYGVNS.

In this sample, this clone turned up once. The V call is TRBV7-2, the J call TRBJ2-7; D call uncertain. The CDR3 spans 15 residues. Germline CDR1 and CDR2: SGHTA and FQGNSA. Trimming pared 1 base from V and 0 bases from J, leaving 10 bases between. The chain's CDR3 is CASSLGFESSYEQYF. Here the CDR3 DNA reads TGTGCCAGCAGCTTAGGGTTCGAGAGCTCCTACGAGCAGTACTTC.

CDR3 in amino acids: CASSLASEADTQYF. CDR3 DNA: TGCGCCAGCAGCTTGGCCTCTGAGGCAGATACGCAGTATTTT. J is TRBJ2-3 and V is TRBV5-1, with D unclear. V was shortened by 0 bases and J by 4 bases, with 9 bases between the two germline ends. In germline, CDR1 is SGHRS, CDR2 YFSETQ. CDR3 length: 14 residues.

This clone was observed once. The chain combines TRBV5-1 with TRBJ2-3, with D maybe TRBD2 (6 bases). Germline CDR1 is SGHRS and CDR2 is YFSETQ. This CDR3 has 14 amino acids. Trimming removed 7 bases from V and 8 bases from J, with 20 bases in between. This CDR3 is CASSRDSLSGTQYF. CDR3 coding DNA: TGCGCCAGCTCGCGGGACTCCCTTTCCGGTACGCAGTATTTT.

This clone was counted a few times. The J gene is TRBJ1-1, the V gene TRBV30; D is unresolved. Per the germline V gene, CDR1 is GTSNPN and CDR2 is SVGIG (reference sequence). The CDR3 has 14 amino acids. V shed 1 base and J shed 7 bases, with 16 bases lying between them. The CDR3 loop reads CAWSAPEEVFEAFF. The CDR3 DNA follows: TGTGCCTGGAGTGCCCCGGAGGAGGTTTTTGAAGCTTTCTTT.

The chain has TRBV28 and TRBJ1-1; 7 nucleotides match TRBD1. The CDR3 extends over 17 amino acids. The trim removed 3 bases at V and 4 bases at J, leaving 14 bases unmatched. Germline V gives CDR1 MDHEN, CDR2 SYDVKM. The CDR3 DNA sequence: TGTGCCAGCAGTTTTTTTGGGACACCGGGACAGACCACTGAAGCTTTCTTT. The encoded protein is CASSFFGTPGQTTEAFF.

The chain combines TRBV7-2 with TRBJ1-6; D gene uncertain. Germline values: CDR1 SGHTA, CDR2 FQGNSA. With 5 bases removed from V and 4 bases from J, the gap between germline ends came to 12 bases. This CDR3 region has 15 residues. CDR3 amino acids: CASSPRTVYNSPLHF. In DNA, the CDR3 is TGTGCCAGCAGCCCACGGACCGTTTATAATTCACCCCTCCACTTT. Filled out from reference TRBV7-2 and TRBJ1-6, the complete variable domain reads GAGVSQSPSNKVTEKGKDVELRCDPISGHTALYWYRQSLGQGLEFLIYFQGNSAPDKSGLPSDRFSAERTGGSVSTLTIQRTQQEDSAVYLCASSPRTVYNSPLHFGNGTRLTVT.

This chain links TRBV30 with TRBJ2-2, with 10 bases identical to TRBD2. V was pared by 0 bases and J by 1 base, with 5 bases of the junction left unmatched. CDR3 length: 17 amino acids. From germline, CDR1 is GTSNPN and CDR2 SVGIG (reference sequence). The CDR3 nucleotides read TGTGCCTGGAGTGTATCCCGGACTAGCGGGAACACCGGGGAGCTGTTTTTT. It is translated as CAWSVSRTSGNTGELFF.

The chain joins TRBV28 to TRBJ1-4; a weak D match, TRBD1 (5 bases). CDR3 length: 15 residues. Germline CDR1 reads MDHEN; CDR2 reads SYDVKM. V gave up 4 bases and J gave up 5 bases, with 14 bases separating them. This CDR3 reads CASSSYGTQNEKLFF. The CDR3 coding sequence is TGTGCCAGCAGTTCCTACGGGACCCAGAATGAAAAACTGTTTTTT.

A single count supports this clone. The gene calls are TRBV4-2 and TRBJ2-1, with TRBD2 identical over 10 bases. The germline CDR1 and CDR2 sequences are LGHNA and YNFKEQ. Trimming removed 0 bases from V and 6 bases from J; junction bases left unmatched: 2. There are 15 residues in the CDR3. CDR3 sequence (DNA): TGTGCCAGCAGCCAAGAGGCTAGCGGGGGCAATGAGCAGTTCTTC. It is translated as CASSQEASGGNEQFF.

The J gene is TRBJ1-6, the V gene TRBV6-5, with D tentatively TRBD1 (6 bases). CDR1 and CDR2 from the germline V gene are MNHEY and SVGAGI. V lost 6 bases to trimming and J lost 9 bases, with 9 bases between them. The CDR3 is made up of 12 amino acids. The CDR3 bases are TGTGCCAGCAGCAGGGGAAGTTCACCCCTCCACTTT. It is translated as CASSRGSSPLHF.

The V call is TRBV27, the J call TRBJ2-2; 9 bases are a match to TRBD1. The CDR3 totals 14 residues. The germline gives CDR1 MNHEY, CDR2 SMNVEV (reference sequence). V lost 7 bases to trimming and J lost 4 bases; unmatched junction nucleotides: 4. Here the CDR3 reads CASNNRGRTGELFF. The CDR3 DNA sequence: TGTGCCAGCAACAACAGGGGGCGCACCGGGGAGCTGTTTTTT.

This chain joins TRBV7-2 and TRBJ2-7; TRBD2 aligns across 8 bases. The CDR3 has 14 residues. CDR1 and CDR2 (germline): SGHTA, FQGNSA. The J segment lost 2 bases and the V segment lost 1 base, leaving 1 base of the junction unmatched. In DNA form, the CDR3 reads TGTGCCAGCAGCTTAGTCGGGGGGGCCTACGAGCAGTACTTC. Protein product: CASSLVGGAYEQYF.

V and J are TRBV7-2 and TRBJ2-3; D is perhaps TRBD2 (7 bases). V was clipped by 0 bases and J by 2 bases, with 9 bases between them. This CDR3 is built from 15 residues. CDR1 is SGHTA and CDR2 is FQGNSA in the germline V gene. CDR3 DNA: TGTGCCAGCAGCTTAGCGGGGGGGCCCACAGATACGCAGTATTTT. Amino acid sequence: CASSLAGGPTDTQYF.

The gene calls are TRBV5-1 and TRBJ2-1; TRBD2 matches at 13 bases. Germline V gives CDR1 SGHRS, CDR2 YFSETQ. V was clipped by 1 base and J by 2 bases; unmatched bases: 0. The CDR3 sequence is 16 residues long. Here the CDR3 reads CASSLTSGGAYNEQFF. DNA for the CDR3: TGCGCCAGCAGCTTGACTAGCGGGGGGGCCTACAATGAGCAGTTCTTC.